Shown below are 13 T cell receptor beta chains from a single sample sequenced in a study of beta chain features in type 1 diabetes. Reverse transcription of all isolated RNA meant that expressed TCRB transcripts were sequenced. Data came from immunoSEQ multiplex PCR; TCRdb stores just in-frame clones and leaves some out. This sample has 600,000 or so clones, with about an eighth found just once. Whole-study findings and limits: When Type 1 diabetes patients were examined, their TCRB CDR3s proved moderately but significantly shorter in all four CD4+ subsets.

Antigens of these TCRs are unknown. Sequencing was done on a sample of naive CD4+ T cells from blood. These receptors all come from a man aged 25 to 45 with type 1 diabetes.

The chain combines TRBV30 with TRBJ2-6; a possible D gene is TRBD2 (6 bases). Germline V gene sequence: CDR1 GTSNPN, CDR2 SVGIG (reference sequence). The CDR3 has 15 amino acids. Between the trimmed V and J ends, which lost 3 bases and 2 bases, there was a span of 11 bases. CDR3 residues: CAWRPGGAGANVLTF. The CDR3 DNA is TGTGCCTGGAGACCCGGAGGGGCTGGGGCCAACGTCCTGACTTTC. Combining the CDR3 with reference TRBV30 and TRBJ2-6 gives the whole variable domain SQTIHQWPATLVQPVGSPLSLECTVEGTSNPNLYWYRQAAGRGLQLLFYSVGIGQISSEVPQNLSASRPQDRQFILSSKKLLLSDSGFYLCAWRPGGAGANVLTFGAGSRLTVL.

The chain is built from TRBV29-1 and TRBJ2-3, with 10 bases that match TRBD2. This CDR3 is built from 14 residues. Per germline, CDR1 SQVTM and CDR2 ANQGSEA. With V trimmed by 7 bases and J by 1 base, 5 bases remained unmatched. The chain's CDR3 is CSGRGTSGTDTQYF. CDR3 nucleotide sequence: TGCAGCGGGCGAGGGACTAGCGGCACAGATACGCAGTATTTT.

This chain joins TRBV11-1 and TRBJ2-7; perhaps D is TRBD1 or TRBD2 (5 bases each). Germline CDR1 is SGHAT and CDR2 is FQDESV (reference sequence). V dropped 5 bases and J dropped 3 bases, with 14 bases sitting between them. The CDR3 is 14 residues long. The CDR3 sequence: CASSTGTADYEQYF. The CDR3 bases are TGTGCCAGCAGCACCGGGACGGCAGACTACGAGCAGTACTTC.

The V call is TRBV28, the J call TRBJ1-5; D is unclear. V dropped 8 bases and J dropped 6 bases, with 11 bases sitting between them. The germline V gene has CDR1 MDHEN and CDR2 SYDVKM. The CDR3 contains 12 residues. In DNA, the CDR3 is TGTGCCAGCCTGGGTAGTGGTCAGCCCCAGCATTTT. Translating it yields CASLGSGQPQHF.

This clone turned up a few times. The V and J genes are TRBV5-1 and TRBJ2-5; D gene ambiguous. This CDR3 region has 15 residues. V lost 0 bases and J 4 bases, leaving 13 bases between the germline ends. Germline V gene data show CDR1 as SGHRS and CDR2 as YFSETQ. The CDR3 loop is CASSLVGEQRETQYF. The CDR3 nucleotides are TGCGCCAGCAGCTTGGTAGGTGAGCAGCGAGAGACCCAGTACTTC.

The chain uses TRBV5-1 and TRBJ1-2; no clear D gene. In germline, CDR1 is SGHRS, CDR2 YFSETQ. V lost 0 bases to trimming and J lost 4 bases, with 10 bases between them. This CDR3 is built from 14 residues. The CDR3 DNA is TGCGCCAGCAGCTTGGTTCGGAACTCCTATGGCTACACCTTC. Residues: CASSLVRNSYGYTF.

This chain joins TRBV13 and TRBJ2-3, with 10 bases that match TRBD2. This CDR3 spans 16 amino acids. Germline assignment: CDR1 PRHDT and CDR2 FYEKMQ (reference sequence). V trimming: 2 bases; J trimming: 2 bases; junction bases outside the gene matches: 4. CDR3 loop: CASSLRAGGLTDTQYF. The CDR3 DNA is TGTGCCAGCAGCTTAAGAGCGGGGGGGCTCACAGATACGCAGTATTTT.

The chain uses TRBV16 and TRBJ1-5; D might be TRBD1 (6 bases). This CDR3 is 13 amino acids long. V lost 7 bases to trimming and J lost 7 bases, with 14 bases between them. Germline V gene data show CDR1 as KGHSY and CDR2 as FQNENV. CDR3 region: CASTRRRGQPQHF. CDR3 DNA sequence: TGTGCCAGCACCCGGAGAAGGGGGCAGCCCCAGCATTTT.

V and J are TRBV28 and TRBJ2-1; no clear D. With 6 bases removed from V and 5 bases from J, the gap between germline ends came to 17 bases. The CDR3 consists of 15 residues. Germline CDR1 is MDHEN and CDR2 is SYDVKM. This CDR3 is CASSPTGSGHNEQFF. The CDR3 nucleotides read TGTGCCAGCAGCCCTACCGGCAGTGGTCACAATGAGCAGTTCTTC.

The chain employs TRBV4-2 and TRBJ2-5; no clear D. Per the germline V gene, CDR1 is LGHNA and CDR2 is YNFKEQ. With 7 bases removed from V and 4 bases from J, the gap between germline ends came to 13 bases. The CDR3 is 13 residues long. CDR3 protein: CASNYGPGETQYF. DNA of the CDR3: TGTGCCAGCAACTATGGGCCCGGAGAGACCCAGTACTTC.

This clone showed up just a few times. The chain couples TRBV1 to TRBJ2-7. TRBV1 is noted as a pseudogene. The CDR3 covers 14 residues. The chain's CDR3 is CTSSQGVPHWEQYF. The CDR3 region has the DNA TGCACCAGCAGCCAGGGTGTCCCCCATTGGGAGCAGTACTTC.

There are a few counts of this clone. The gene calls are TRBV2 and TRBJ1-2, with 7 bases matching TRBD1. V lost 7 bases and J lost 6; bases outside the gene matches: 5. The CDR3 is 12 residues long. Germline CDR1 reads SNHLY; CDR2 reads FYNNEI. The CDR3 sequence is CASIEGADGYTF. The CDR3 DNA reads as TGTGCCAGCATCGAGGGGGCGGATGGCTACACCTTC.

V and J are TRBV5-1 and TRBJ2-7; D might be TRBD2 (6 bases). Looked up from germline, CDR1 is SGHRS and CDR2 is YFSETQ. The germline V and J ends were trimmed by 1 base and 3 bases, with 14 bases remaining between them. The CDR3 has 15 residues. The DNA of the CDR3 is TGCGCCAGCAGCTTGTCGGGGGACTCCTTCTACGAGCAGTACTTC. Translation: CASSLSGDSFYEQYF.